The 8 T cell receptor beta chains presented below share a single source sample, sequenced in a study of Graves' ophthalmopathy and Graves' hyperthyroidism. RNA transcripts were the source from which TCR beta CDR3 regions were amplified. Investigators did first-round RT-PCR with HTBI primers, then second-round multiplex PCR. Using its own MiXCR run on the multiplex PCR reads, TCRdb lists one record per CDR3 protein. This table has 500,000 to 600,000 distinct CDR3 sequences, approximately 35% appearing once. Sequenced: peripheral blood or thyroid tissue (not recorded which). The origin of the receptors is an adult man with Graves' hyperthyroidism.

This clonotype was recorded many times. The chain uses TRBV12-3 or TRBV12-4 and TRBJ2-7, with a weak D call TRBD2 (6 bases). V shed 2 bases and J shed 2 bases, with 10 bases lying between them. The CDR3 runs 14 residues. The CDR3 nucleotides are TGTGCCAGCAGTTTAAGCGGGCTGGCCTACGAGCAGTACTTC. It is translated as CASSLSGLAYEQYF.

V is TRBV25-1 and J is TRBJ1-2; D remains unclear. The germline V gene encodes CDR1 MGHDK and CDR2 SYGVNS. V lost 6 bases to trimming and J lost 2 bases, with 13 bases between them. The CDR3 is 14 residues long. The CDR3 here is CASSAQDINYGYTF. The CDR3, as DNA: TGTGCCAGCAGCGCCCAGGATATAAACTATGGCTACACCTTC.

Ten or more counts support this clonotype. This chain uses TRBV7-6 with TRBJ1-2; TRBD1 agrees at 7 bases. The CDR3 covers 17 residues. J lost 1 base, V lost 1 base, and 9 bases had no gene match. Germline-derived CDR1 and CDR2 are SGHVS and FNYEAQ. The CDR3 spells CASSLEGGQGVNYGYTF. The CDR3 region has the DNA TGTGCCAGCAGCTTAGAAGGCGGGCAGGGGGTTAACTATGGCTACACCTTC.

The V and J genes are TRBV12-3 or TRBV12-4 and TRBJ2-2; TRBD2 matches at 8 bases. The J segment lost 6 bases and the V segment lost 5 bases, leaving 14 bases of the junction unmatched. The CDR3 is made up of 17 amino acids. CDR3 nucleotides: TGTGCCAGCAGTGCTGAAATGGGACTAGTATTAGCCGGGGAGCTGTTTTTT. This codes for CASSAEMGLVLAGELFF.

This clonotype was counted many times. The chain combines TRBV29-1 with TRBJ1-1, with D perhaps matching TRBD1 (6 bases). The CDR3 loop spans 13 amino acids. CDR1 is SQVTM and CDR2 is ANQGSEA in the germline V gene. V was shortened by 6 bases and J by 1 base, with 12 bases between the two germline ends. In DNA, the CDR3 is TGCAGCGTGGCAGACAGGTCGAACACTGAAGCTTTCTTT. It encodes CSVADRSNTEAFF.

The chain couples TRBV10-3 to TRBJ1-5; 7 bases are a match to TRBD1. CDR1 is ENHRY and CDR2 is SYGVKD in the germline V gene. The CDR3 is made up of 15 amino acids. The V segment lost 10 bases and the J segment 2 bases; nucleotides outside the gene matches: 11. CDR3 residues: CASSTGTVGNQPQHF. DNA for the CDR3: TGTGCCAGCTCAACAGGGACAGTGGGCAATCAGCCCCAGCATTTT.

This chain uses TRBV20-1 with TRBJ2-7, with D possibly matching TRBD2 (7 bases). Germline V CDR1 and CDR2: DFQATT, SNEGSKA (reference sequence). The CDR3 covers 13 residues. Trimming removed 7 bases from V and 1 base from J, with 14 bases in between. CDR3 coding DNA: TGCAGTGTTGGGGCGGGGGCATCCTACGAGCAGTACTTC. Its translation is CSVGAGASYEQYF.

The V call is TRBV15, the J call TRBJ2-7; 9 bases are shared with TRBD2. The CDR3 length is 17 residues. Germline loops: CDR1 LNHNV, CDR2 YYDKDF (reference sequence). V lost 3 bases to trimming and J lost 0 bases; unmatched junction nucleotides: 9. Written as DNA, the CDR3 is TGTGCCACCAGCAGGGGGGCGGGGGGGACTAGCTCCTACGAGCAGTACTTC. This sequence encodes CATSRGAGGTSSYEQYF.